These T cell receptor beta chains were read from a single sample in a study of cytomegalovirus exposure and HLA in healthy donors. Libraries were prepared by immunoSEQ multiplex PCR; TCRdb keeps only in-frame clonotypes and omits some of them. The sample consists of roughly 150,000 clones, approximately 83% of them appearing once. The sequencing sample was made of PBMCs. The receptors come from a young woman in good health and CMV-seronegative. The CDR3 runs from the conserved cysteine through the conserved F or W. Size is omitted from some rows. Given values are once, few, many or a class for expanded clones.

J: TRBJ2-5; size: .; V: TRBV6-5; CDR3: CASSYGTAFGETQYF
J: TRBJ2-5; size: .; V: TRBV11-2; CDR3: CASSPPSSRQETQYF
J: TRBJ2-7; size: .; V: TRBV10-3; CDR3: CAISVSRGEQYF
J: TRBJ1-3; size: .; V: TRBV6-1; CDR3: CASRDRPSGNTIYF
J: TRBJ1-3; size: .; V: TRBV5-6; CDR3: CASSPTGGYGNTIYF
J: TRBJ2-3; size: .; V: TRBV2; CDR3: CASKNIAGSTDTQYF
J: TRBJ1-3; size: .; V: TRBV10-3; CDR3: CAISESGGDPGNTIYF
J: TRBJ1-5; size: .; V: TRBV19; CDR3: CASRNTESNQPQHF
J: TRBJ1-1; size: .; V: TRBV18; CDR3: CASSPGGQGNTEAFF
J: TRBJ2-3; size: .; V: TRBV5-1; CDR3: CASSLRSGVNQDTQYF
J: TRBJ2-5; size: .; V: TRBV11-2; CDR3: CASSPSKTGQETQYF
J: TRBJ1-2; size: once; V: TRBV19; CDR3: CASSIEFRDRGPGYTF
J: TRBJ1-1; size: .; V: TRBV13; CDR3: CASSSRRGSEAFF
J: TRBJ2-7; size: .; V: TRBV6-1; CDR3: CASRSGQGAYEQYF
J: TRBJ1-2; size: .; V: TRBV14; CDR3: CASSQSGVHGYTF
J: TRBJ2-3; size: .; V: TRBV30; CDR3: CAWSVLGTSGTDTQYF
J: TRBJ1-1; size: .; V: TRBV5-1; CDR3: CASSSDRGLTNTEAFF
J: TRBJ2-7; size: .; V: TRBV19; CDR3: CASSSGLSFYEQYF
J: TRBJ2-1; size: .; V: TRBV29-1; CDR3: CSVGGSSYNEQFF
J: TRBJ2-5; size: .; V: TRBV30; CDR3: CALSGNQETQYF
J: TRBJ2-3; size: .; V: TRBV2; CDR3: CASSGPAGGGDTQYF
J: TRBJ2-6; size: .; V: TRBV5-1; CDR3: CASSGRVSGANVLTF
J: TRBJ2-5; size: .; V: TRBV7-2; CDR3: CASSAFLAGIQETQYF
J: TRBJ1-6; size: .; V: TRBV7-6; CDR3: CASSSNNSPLHF
J: TRBJ1-2; size: once; V: TRBV28; CDR3: CASSLVDRAPLYYGYTF
J: TRBJ1-6; size: .; V: TRBV10-1; CDR3: CASSPDRNSPLHF
J: TRBJ1-1; size: few; V: TRBV11-2; CDR3: CASSTPRGRTEAFF
J: TRBJ1-2; size: .; V: TRBV28; CDR3: CASGGQLEGYTF
J: TRBJ1-1; size: once; V: TRBV5-1; CDR3: CASSLGAEGEAFF
J: TRBJ2-1; size: .; V: TRBV5-1; CDR3: CASSLSGAGGLNEQFF
J: TRBJ1-4; size: few; V: TRBV2; CDR3: CASSLGGFGVTNEKLFF
J: TRBJ2-7; size: .; V: TRBV2; CDR3: CASSDITSPYEQYF
J: TRBJ1-1; size: .; V: TRBV27; CDR3: CASSRRTGVNTEAFF
J: TRBJ1-1; size: .; V: TRBV7-9; CDR3: CASSSLGAVNTEAFF
J: TRBJ2-7; size: .; V: TRBV5-6; CDR3: CASTLLAGGPGEQYF
J: TRBJ2-1; size: .; V: TRBV4-2; CDR3: CASSQNGVNEQFF
J: TRBJ1-1; size: .; V: TRBV11-3; CDR3: CASRSGQGVTEAFF
J: TRBJ1-2; size: .; V: TRBV21-1; CDR3: CASSKKCGTDYGYTF
J: TRBJ2-1; size: .; V: TRBV6-5; CDR3: CASSYSWRGAGNEQFF
J: TRBJ2-6; size: .; V: TRBV27; CDR3: CASSLDGRGRTGANVLTF
J: TRBJ1-1; size: .; V: TRBV27; CDR3: CASSAGVGASEAFF
J: TRBJ1-2; size: .; V: TRBV19; CDR3: CASSKATAGFNYGYTF